These 20 T cell receptor beta chains came from one sample sequenced in a study of blood T cell repertoires in COVID-19. The data were produced by immunoSEQ multiplex PCR, yet TCRdb's version contains in-frame clones alone and is incomplete. Counted here are 100,000 to 120,000 clones, approximately 82% occurring once; the ten biggest clones make up less than 20%. The sequencing input was peripheral blood. The receptors come from an elderly woman with acute or convalescent COVID-19.

The CDR3, as DNA: TGTGCCAGCAGCCATTCGGGACAGCTCTCCTACGAGCAGTACTTC. Protein product: CASSHSGQLSYEQYF. This rearrangement joins TRBV7-8 to TRBJ2-7; 7 bases fit TRBD1. Germline CDR1 is SGHVS and CDR2 is FQNEAQ. This CDR3 has 15 residues. V trimming: 5 bases; J trimming: 0 bases; junction bases outside the gene matches: 7. The variable domain in full, with the rest retrieved from reference TRBV7-8 and TRBJ2-7, is GAGVSQSPRYKVAKRGQDVALRCDPISGHVSLFWYQQALGQGPEFLTYFQNEAQLDKSGLPSDRFFAERPEGSVSTLKIQRTQQEDSAVYLCASSHSGQLSYEQYFGPGTRLTVT.

The genes are TRBV25-1 and TRBJ1-1, with 7 bases lining up with TRBD1. This CDR3 has 14 amino acids. CDR1 is MGHDK, CDR2 SYGVNS, per germline. V lost 7 bases, J lost 1 base, and 6 bases stayed unmatched. CDR3 protein: CASTQGTANTEAFF. In DNA, the CDR3 is TGTGCCAGCACACAAGGGACAGCGAACACTGAAGCTTTCTTT.

This clone was seen a handful of times. This chain uses TRBV11-2 with TRBJ1-4, with D possibly matching TRBD1 (6 bases). Germline values: CDR1 SGHAT, CDR2 FQNNGV. This CDR3 has 13 residues. V shed 5 bases and J shed 10 bases, with 14 bases lying between them. The CDR3 here is CASSQGPSGKLFF. CDR3 in DNA: TGTGCCAGCAGCCAGGGGCCCTCAGGAAAACTGTTTTTT. The variable domain in full, with the rest retrieved from reference TRBV11-2 and TRBJ1-4, is EAGVAQSPRYKIIEKRQSVAFWCNPISGHATLYWYQQILGQGPKLLIQFQNNGVVDDSQLPKDRFSAERLKGVDSTLKIQPAKLEDSAVYLCASSQGPSGKLFFGSGTQLSVL.

V usage is TRBV5-1 and J usage is TRBJ2-3; 10 bases are a match to TRBD1. The V gene end was trimmed by 3 bases and the J gene end by 5 bases; junction bases not matched to a gene: 6. Germline-derived CDR1 and CDR2 are SGHRS and YFSETQ. The length of the CDR3 is 15 residues. The CDR3 DNA follows: TGCGCCAGCAGCTGGGACAGGGGATTAAGAGATACGCAGTATTTT. This translates into CASSWDRGLRDTQYF.

This chain uses TRBV4-1 with TRBJ2-7; 8 bases are shared with TRBD2. V dropped 5 bases and J dropped 3; count of bases not matched to a gene: 9. The CDR3 covers 15 residues. Germline CDR1 reads MGHRA; CDR2 reads YSYEKL. The DNA of the CDR3 is TGCGCCAGCAGCGAGGCAGTAGCGGGAATCTACGAGCAGTACTTC. Protein product: CASSEAVAGIYEQYF.

The chain employs TRBV7-9 and TRBJ1-2; D is undetermined. Germline V gene data show CDR1 as SEHNR and CDR2 as FQNEAQ (reference sequence). The CDR3 covers 14 residues. Trimming removed 1 base from V and 4 bases from J, with 10 bases in between. CDR3 nucleotides: TGTGCCAGCAGCTTAGGCGAAGCATTCTATGGCTACACCTTC. Translated, it gives CASSLGEAFYGYTF.

The gene calls are TRBV7-2 and TRBJ2-1; TRBD2 matches 7 bases. Germline values: CDR1 SGHTA, CDR2 FQGNSA. This CDR3 has 13 amino acids. The junction had 4 bases not matched to a gene; V was cut back by 1 base and J by 10 bases. For the CDR3, the DNA is TGTGCCAGCAGCTTAGAGCGGGGTGGGGAGCAGTTCTTC. Residues: CASSLERGGEQFF.

The chain couples TRBV18 to TRBJ2-1, with 11 bases aligning to TRBD2. The junction had 9 bases not matched to a gene; V was cut back by 5 bases and J by 12 bases. Germline CDR1 reads KGHSH; CDR2 reads LQKENI. The CDR3 loop spans 14 amino acids. CDR3 nucleotide sequence: TGTGCCAGCTCAGTGGGACTAGCGGTTTCTGGGCAGTTCTTC. This encodes CASSVGLAVSGQFF.

The gene calls are TRBV7-2 and TRBJ1-5; no firm D call. The V and J ends lost 3 bases and 2 bases respectively, with 5 bases between them. Per germline, CDR1 SGHTA and CDR2 FQGNSA. CDR3 length: 13 amino acids. The CDR3 region has the DNA TGTGCCAGCAGCTTCAGCGGCAATCAGCCCCAGCATTTT. It yields the protein CASSFSGNQPQHF.

The rearrangement joins TRBV19 to TRBJ2-1; TRBD1 matches at 7 bases. V lost 3 bases and J lost 0; bases outside the gene matches: 8. This CDR3 comprises 17 residues. Germline-derived CDR1 and CDR2 are LNHDA and SQIVND (reference sequence). This CDR3 is CASSIQSGQSSYNEQFF. The CDR3 nucleotides read TGTGCCAGTAGTATTCAGTCGGGACAGAGCTCCTACAATGAGCAGTTCTTC.

This clone was counted many times. J is TRBJ2-7 and V is TRBV7-6; TRBD2 might be the D (5 bases). V shed 5 bases and J shed 2 bases, with 13 bases lying between them. The CDR3 extends over 14 amino acids. The V gene's germline CDR1 is SGHVS and CDR2 FNYEAQ. The DNA of the CDR3 is TGTGCCAGCAGCCCTAGGTCCGGGGCCTACGAGCAGTACTTC. This gives the protein CASSPRSGAYEQYF.

The chain has TRBV4-3 and TRBJ2-5; D possibly corresponds to TRBD2 (6 bases). The V and J ends lost 1 base and 0 bases respectively, with 12 bases between them. The CDR3 sequence is 16 residues long. Germline V gives CDR1 LGHNA, CDR2 YSLEER. CDR3 protein: CASSQGTSPYQETQYF. The CDR3 DNA follows: TGCGCCAGCAGCCAAGGCACTAGCCCCTACCAAGAGACCCAGTACTTC.

V is TRBV7-6 and J is TRBJ1-3; TRBD1 matches 8 bases. J gave up 0 bases and V 2 bases, and 0 bases lay outside the gene matches. CDR1 is SGHVS, CDR2 FNYEAQ, per germline. The length of the CDR3 is 15 residues. DNA for the CDR3: TGTGCCAGCAGCTTAACAGGGGGCTCTGGAAACACCATATATTTT. Protein product: CASSLTGGSGNTIYF.

The chain recombines TRBV3-1 (or the pseudogene TRBV3-2) with TRBJ1-2; 7 bases agree with TRBD1. Germline V gene data show CDR1 as LGHDT and CDR2 as YNNKEL (reference sequence). V shed 1 base, J shed 4 bases, and the junction held 3 bases outside the gene matches. The CDR3 is 14 residues long. In DNA form, the CDR3 reads TGTGCCAGCAGCCAAGGTGAGGGGGCCTATGGCTACACCTTC. This codes for CASSQGEGAYGYTF.

This clone appeared once. The chain has TRBV19 and TRBJ2-2; 8 bases map to TRBD2. The CDR3 length is 15 residues. With 9 bases clipped from V and 9 bases from J, the junction kept 15 bases outside the gene matches. Germline assignment: CDR1 LNHDA and CDR2 SQIVND (reference sequence). CDR3 region: CASTEREGFSRELFF. The DNA of the CDR3 is TGTGCCAGCACTGAACGGGAGGGATTTTCCCGGGAGCTGTTTTTT.

The rearrangement links TRBV4-2 to TRBJ2-7; 13 bases line up with TRBD2. Unmatched junction bases numbered 5, after V lost 0 bases and J lost 6 bases. The V gene's germline CDR1 is LGHNA and CDR2 YNFKEQ. The CDR3 runs to 16 residues. This CDR3 reads CASSQDLGLAGVEQYF. CDR3 nucleotide sequence: TGTGCCAGCAGCCAAGATTTAGGACTAGCGGGAGTCGAGCAGTACTTC.

This rearrangement joins TRBV6-4 to TRBJ2-5; D remains ambiguous. CDR1 is MRHNA, CDR2 SNTAGT, per germline. The CDR3 contains 11 residues. Trimming cost V 10 bases and J 1 base, with 7 bases left between them. CDR3 sequence reads: CATRFQETQYF. As DNA, the CDR3 is TGTGCCACCCGGTTCCAAGAGACCCAGTACTTC.

The sample holds one count of this clone. The J gene is TRBJ1-5, the V gene TRBV19; the D gene is possibly TRBD1 (6 bases). The CDR3 runs to 15 residues. The V and J ends lost 8 bases and 4 bases respectively, with 18 bases between them. Per the germline V gene, CDR1 is LNHDA and CDR2 is SQIVND (reference sequence). For the CDR3, the DNA is TGTGCCAGTTCTGCGGGGGCCCTAAGGAATCAGCCCCAGCATTTT. It translates to CASSAGALRNQPQHF. Filled out from reference TRBV19 and TRBJ1-5, the complete variable domain reads DGGITQSPKYLFRKEGQNVTLSCEQNLNHDAMYWYRQDPGQGLRLIYYSQIVNDFQKGDIAEGYSVSREKKESFPLTVTSAQKNPTAFYLCASSAGALRNQPQHFGDGTRLSIL.

This sequence joins TRBV9 and TRBJ2-7, with D perhaps matching TRBD2 (5 bases). Germline assignment: CDR1 SGDLS and CDR2 YYNGEE. This CDR3 spans 14 amino acids. Trimming left V 0 bases short and J 6 bases short, with 13 bases between. The DNA for the CDR3 is TGTGCCAGCAGCGTAGATGAGGGCTCGGGCGAGCAGTACTTC. This sequence encodes CASSVDEGSGEQYF.

A single count supports this clone. V gene TRBV29-1 combines with J gene TRBJ1-4, with D unclear. The germline V gene encodes CDR1 SQVTM and CDR2 ANQGSEA. Trimming took off 7 bases at V and 8 bases at J, with 11 bases between the two ends. This CDR3 comprises 11 residues. CDR3 residues: CSGYVQEKLFF. The CDR3 bases are TGCAGCGGTTACGTTCAGGAAAAACTGTTTTTT. Based on the CDR3 plus reference TRBV29-1 and TRBJ1-4, the full variable domain is SAVISQKPSRDICQRGTSLTIQCQVDSQVTMMFWYRQQPGQSLTLIATANQGSEATYESGFVIDKFPISRPNLTFSTLTVSNMSPEDSSIYLCSGYVQEKLFFGSGTQLSVL.